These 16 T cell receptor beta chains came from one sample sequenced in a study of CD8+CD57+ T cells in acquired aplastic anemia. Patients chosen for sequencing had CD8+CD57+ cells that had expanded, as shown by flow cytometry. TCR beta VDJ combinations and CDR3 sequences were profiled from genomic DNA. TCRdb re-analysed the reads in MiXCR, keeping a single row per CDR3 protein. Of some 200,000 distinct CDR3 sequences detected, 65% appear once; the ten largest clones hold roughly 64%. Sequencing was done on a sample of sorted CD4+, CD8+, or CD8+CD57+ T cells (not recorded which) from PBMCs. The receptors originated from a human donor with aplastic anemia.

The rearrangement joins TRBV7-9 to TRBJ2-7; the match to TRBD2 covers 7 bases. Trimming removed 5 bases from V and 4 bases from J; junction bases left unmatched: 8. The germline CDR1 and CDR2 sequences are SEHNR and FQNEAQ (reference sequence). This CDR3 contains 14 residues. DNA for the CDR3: TGTGCCAGCAGCAGGGGAGAGCGGGATTACGAGCAGTACTTC. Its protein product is CASSRGERDYEQYF.

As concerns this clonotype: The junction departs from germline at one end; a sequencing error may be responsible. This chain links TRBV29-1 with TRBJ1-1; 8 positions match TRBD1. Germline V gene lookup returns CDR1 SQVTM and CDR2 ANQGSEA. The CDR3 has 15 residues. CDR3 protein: CSVEGQGIMNTEAFF. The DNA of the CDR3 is TGCAGCGTCGAAGGACAGGGAATCATGAACACTGAAGCTTTCTTT. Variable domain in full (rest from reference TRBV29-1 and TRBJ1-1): SAVISQKPSRDICQRGTSLTIQCQVDSQVTMMFWYRQQPGQSLTLIATANQGSEATYESGFVIDKFPISRPNLTFSTLTVSNMSPEDSSIYLCSVEGQGIMNTEAFFGQGTRLTVV.

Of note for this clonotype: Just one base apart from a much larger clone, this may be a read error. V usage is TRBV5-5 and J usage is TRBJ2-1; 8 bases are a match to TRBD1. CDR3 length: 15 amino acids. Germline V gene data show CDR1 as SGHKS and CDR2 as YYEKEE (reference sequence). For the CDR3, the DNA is TGTGCCAGCAGCCTTGTGTGGACAGGGAACAATCAGCAGTTCTTC. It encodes CASSLVWTGNNQQFF.

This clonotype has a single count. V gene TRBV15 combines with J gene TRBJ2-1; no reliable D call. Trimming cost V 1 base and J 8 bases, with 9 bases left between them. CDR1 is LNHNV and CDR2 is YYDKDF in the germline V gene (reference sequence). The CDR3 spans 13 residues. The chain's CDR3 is CATSRVAVDEQFF. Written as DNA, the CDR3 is TGTGCCACCAGCAGAGTAGCCGTGGATGAGCAGTTCTTC.

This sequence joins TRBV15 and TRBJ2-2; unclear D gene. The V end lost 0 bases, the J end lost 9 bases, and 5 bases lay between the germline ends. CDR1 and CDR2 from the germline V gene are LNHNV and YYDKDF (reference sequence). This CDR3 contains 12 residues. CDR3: CATSRDGRELFF. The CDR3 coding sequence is TGTGCCACCAGCAGAGATGGGAGGGAGCTGTTTTTT.

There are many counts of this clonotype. Written as DNA, the CDR3 is TGTGCCAGCAGCTTAGCGAACGACCACGAGCAGTACTTC. Protein: CASSLANDHEQYF. V usage is TRBV7-9 and J usage is TRBJ2-7; D is unclear. CDR3 length: 13 residues. Germline V gives CDR1 SEHNR, CDR2 FQNEAQ (reference sequence). V lost 0 bases to trimming and J lost 5 bases, with 8 bases between them. Full variable domain (remainder filled in from reference TRBV7-9 and TRBJ2-7): DTGVSQNPRHKITKRGQNVTFRCDPISEHNRLYWYRQTLGQGPEFLTYFQNEAQLEKSRLLSDRFSAERPKGSFSTLEIQRTEQGDSAMYLCASSLANDHEQYFGPGTRLTVT.

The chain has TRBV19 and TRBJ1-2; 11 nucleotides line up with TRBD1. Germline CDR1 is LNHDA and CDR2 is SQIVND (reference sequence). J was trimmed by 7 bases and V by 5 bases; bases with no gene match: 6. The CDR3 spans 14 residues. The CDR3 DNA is TGTGCCAGTAGTGAGGCCGGGACAGGGGGTGGCTACACCTTC. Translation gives CASSEAGTGGGYTF.

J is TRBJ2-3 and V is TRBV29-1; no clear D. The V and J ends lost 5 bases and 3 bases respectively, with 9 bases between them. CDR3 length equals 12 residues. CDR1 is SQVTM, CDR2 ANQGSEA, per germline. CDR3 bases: TGCAGCGTTCCAATTGGTACAGATACGCAGTATTTT. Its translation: CSVPIGTDTQYF.

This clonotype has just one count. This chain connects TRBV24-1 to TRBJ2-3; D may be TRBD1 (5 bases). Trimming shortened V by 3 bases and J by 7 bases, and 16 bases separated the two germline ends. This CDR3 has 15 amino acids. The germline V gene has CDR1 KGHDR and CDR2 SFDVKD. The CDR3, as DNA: TGTGCCACCAGTGATCCGAGTCCTCAGGGATATACGCAGTATTTT. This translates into CATSDPSPQGYTQYF.

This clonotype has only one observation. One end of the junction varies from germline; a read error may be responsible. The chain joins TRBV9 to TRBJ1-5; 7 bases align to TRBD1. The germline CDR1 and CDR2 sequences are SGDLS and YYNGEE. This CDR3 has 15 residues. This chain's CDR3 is CASSSDGQGNQPQHF. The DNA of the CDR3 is TGCGCCAGCAGCTCGGATGGACAGGGCAATCAGCCCCAGCATTTT.

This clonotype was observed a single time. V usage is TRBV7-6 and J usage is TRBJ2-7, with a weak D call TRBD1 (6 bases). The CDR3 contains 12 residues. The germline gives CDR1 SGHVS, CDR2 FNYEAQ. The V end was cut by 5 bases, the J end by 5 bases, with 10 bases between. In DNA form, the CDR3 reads TGTGCCAGCAGCCCTGGACAGAACGAGCAGTACTTC. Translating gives CASSPGQNEQYF.

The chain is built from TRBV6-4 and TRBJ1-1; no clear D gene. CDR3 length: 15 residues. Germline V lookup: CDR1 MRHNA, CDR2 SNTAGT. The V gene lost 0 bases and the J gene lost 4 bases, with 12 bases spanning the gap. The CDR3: CASSDSERLGTEAFF. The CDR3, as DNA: TGTGCCAGCAGTGACTCGGAACGCCTGGGCACTGAAGCTTTCTTT.

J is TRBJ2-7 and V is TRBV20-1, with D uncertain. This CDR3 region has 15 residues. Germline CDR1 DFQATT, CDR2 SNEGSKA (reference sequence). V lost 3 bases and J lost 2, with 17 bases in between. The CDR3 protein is CSARAHEDGPYEQYF. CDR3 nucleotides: TGCAGTGCTAGGGCCCATGAGGACGGGCCCTACGAGCAGTACTTC.

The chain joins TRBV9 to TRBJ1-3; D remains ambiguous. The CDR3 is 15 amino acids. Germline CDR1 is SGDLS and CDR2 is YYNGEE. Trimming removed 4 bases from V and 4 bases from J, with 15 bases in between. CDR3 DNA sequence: TGTGCCAGCAGCTCCCTGGAGGATTGGGGAAACACCATATATTTT. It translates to CASSSLEDWGNTIYF.

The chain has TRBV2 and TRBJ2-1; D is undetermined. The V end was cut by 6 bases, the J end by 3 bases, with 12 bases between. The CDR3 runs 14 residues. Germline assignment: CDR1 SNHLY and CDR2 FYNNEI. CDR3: CASRQDGNYNEQFF. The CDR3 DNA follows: TGTGCCAGCAGGCAGGACGGAAACTACAATGAGCAGTTCTTC.

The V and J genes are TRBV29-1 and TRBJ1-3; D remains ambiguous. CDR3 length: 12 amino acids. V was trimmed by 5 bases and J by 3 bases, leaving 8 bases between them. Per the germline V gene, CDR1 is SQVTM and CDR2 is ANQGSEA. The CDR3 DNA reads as TGCAGCGTTAGGGAGGTTGGAAACACCATATATTTT. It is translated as CSVREVGNTIYF.